The T cell receptor (beta chain) described here comes from a study of T cells in Graves' hyperthyroidism and ophthalmopathy. In its sample, this clonotype was seen a few times. PBMCs were sourced from 9 to 10 ml fresh peripheral blood. Germline V gene lookup returns CDR1 SGDLS and CDR2 YYNGEE. V was pared by 0 bases and J by 6 bases, with 15 bases between. This CDR3 is 15 amino acids long. RNA transcripts were the template for amplifying TCR beta CDR3 regions. First-round RT-PCR of the TCR CDR3 relied on the HTBI primer set. TCRdb used MiXCR to reprocess the multiplex PCR reads, holding one entry per CDR3 protein. In the table there are 310,000 or so distinct CDR3 sequences, around 15% of which are singletons.

The chain carries TRBV9 and TRBJ1-2, with a weak D call TRBD1 (5 bases). The receptor comes from a woman aged 55-69 years with Graves' ophthalmopathy. Sequencing used blood. The CDR3 coding sequence is TGTGCCAGCAGCGTAGAGGGACGATCGAGCGATGGCTACACCTTC. The encoded protein is CASSVEGRSSDGYTF.